A single sample gave rise to the 12 T cell receptor beta chains below, sequenced in a study of blood T cell repertoires in COVID-19. TCRdb keeps only in-frame clones here, not all; method: immunoSEQ multiplex PCR. The sample has under 200,000 clones, about 80% seen once; the top ten hold approximately 2.4%. The sequenced material came from peripheral blood. The receptors shown here come from a human donor with acute or convalescent COVID-19. The donor label of this sample is uncertain.

V and J are TRBV5-1 and TRBJ2-1; 8 bases fit TRBD2. Germline-derived CDR1 and CDR2 are SGHRS and YFSETQ. The V gene end was trimmed by 3 bases and the J gene end by 6 bases; junction bases not matched to a gene: 8. The CDR3 is 15 amino acids. CDR3 DNA sequence: TGCGCCAGCAGCTGGCTGCGGGGGGCCCGCAATGAGCAGTTCTTC. This translates into CASSWLRGARNEQFF.

The chain recombines TRBV5-1 with TRBJ2-5; 8 bases match TRBD1. CDR1 and CDR2 (germline): SGHRS, YFSETQ. V lost 4 bases to trimming and J lost 1 base; unmatched junction nucleotides: 18. The CDR3 totals 19 residues. CDR3 in DNA: TGCGCCAGCAGCCGGCCCCCTCCGGGACAGGACCGATCCCAAGAGACCCAGTACTTC. Translated, it gives CASSRPPPGQDRSQETQYF.

The chain carries TRBV2 and TRBJ1-6; TRBD1 agrees at 7 bases. The CDR3 runs to 14 residues. With V trimmed by 6 bases and J by 8 bases, 7 bases remained unmatched. Germline CDR1 and CDR2: SNHLY and FYNNEI. CDR3 nucleotides: TGTGCCAGCAGCTTGACAGGGCGCGATTCACCCCTCCACTTT. Residues: CASSLTGRDSPLHF.

The chain links TRBV7-9 to TRBJ2-5, with TRBD2 matching 10 bases. Germline lookup yields CDR1 SEHNR and CDR2 FQNEAQ (reference sequence). After removal of 1 base from V and 4 bases from J, the junction contained 6 bases not matched to a gene. The CDR3 is made up of 16 amino acids. CDR3 bases: TGTGCCAGCAGCTTAGGGGGACTAGCGTCCTTAGAGACCCAGTACTTC. Translation: CASSLGGLASLETQYF. The variable domain in full, completed from reference TRBV7-9 and TRBJ2-5, reads DTGVSQNPRHKITKRGQNVTFRCDPISEHNRLYWYRQTLGQGPEFLTYFQNEAQLEKSRLLSDRFSAERPKGSFSTLEIQRTEQGDSAMYLCASSLGGLASLETQYFGPGTRLLVL.

V is TRBV6-5 and J is TRBJ2-7; TRBD1 might be the D (6 bases). CDR3 length equals 14 residues. Germline V lookup: CDR1 MNHEY, CDR2 SVGAGI. The V and J ends lost 8 bases and 3 bases respectively, with 17 bases between them. CDR3 coding DNA: TGTGCCAGCCGGGGCTCTGCAGGGGTCTACGAGCAGTACTTC. Amino acid sequence: CASRGSAGVYEQYF.

This chain uses TRBV5-1 with TRBJ2-3; 7 bases match TRBD1. V shed 7 bases, J shed 2 bases, and the junction held 10 bases outside the gene matches. The germline CDR1 and CDR2 sequences are SGHRS and YFSETQ. The CDR3 runs 15 residues. The CDR3 sequence is CASRSTGADTDTQYF. CDR3 sequence (DNA): TGCGCCAGCCGGTCAACAGGGGCGGACACAGATACGCAGTATTTT.

This chain links TRBV27 with TRBJ1-2; D not certain. The V end lost 4 bases, the J end lost 8 bases, and 11 bases lay between the germline ends. Per the germline V gene, CDR1 is MNHEY and CDR2 is SMNVEV (reference sequence). This CDR3 is 12 amino acids long. CDR3 bases: TGTGCCAGCAGTTGGGCAGTTAGAGGCTACACCTTC. Translated: CASSWAVRGYTF.

This clone came up once. The genes are TRBV4-1 and TRBJ1-2, with TRBD1 as a possible D gene (5 bases). The V gene lost 4 bases and the J gene lost 4 bases, with 13 bases spanning the gap. Germline lookup yields CDR1 MGHRA and CDR2 YSYEKL. The CDR3 is 14 residues long. In nucleotides, the CDR3 is TGCGCCAGCAGCCCCATAGGCGGGGCCTATGGCTACACCTTC. As protein: CASSPIGGAYGYTF.

V is TRBV13 and J is TRBJ2-5; D is perhaps TRBD2 (5 bases). Trimming left V 0 bases short and J 5 bases short, with 10 bases between. Germline CDR1 reads PRHDT; CDR2 reads FYEKMQ (reference sequence). The CDR3 has 14 residues. CDR3 amino acids: CASSLGLRGETQYF. Here the CDR3 DNA reads TGTGCCAGCAGCTTAGGGCTTCGCGGGGAGACCCAGTACTTC.

The gene calls are TRBV5-1 and TRBJ2-2, with 8 bases fitting TRBD2. CDR1 is SGHRS, CDR2 YFSETQ, per germline. The CDR3 runs to 16 residues. Trimming at V came to 3 bases and at J to 5 bases, leaving 9 bases not matched to a gene. CDR3 bases: TGCGCCAGCAGCTCGGTGGTGCGGGAGGCTACCGGGGAGCTGTTTTTT. It encodes CASSSVVREATGELFF.

V is TRBV28 and J is TRBJ1-6, with 8 bases that match TRBD1. J lost 10 bases, V lost 3 bases, and 5 bases had no gene match. CDR1 MDHEN and CDR2 SYDVKM come from the germline V gene. The CDR3 has 14 amino acids. The CDR3 spells CASSFEQGGSPLHF. CDR3 bases: TGTGCCAGCAGTTTTGAACAGGGGGGCTCACCCCTCCACTTT.

The gene calls are TRBV27 and TRBJ1-2; D is unclear. CDR1 is MNHEY and CDR2 is SMNVEV in the germline V gene (reference sequence). Deletions cut 4 bases from V and 4 bases from J, with 10 bases between. The CDR3 loop spans 13 amino acids. CDR3 in amino acids: CASSSRQLYGYTF. In nucleotides, the CDR3 is TGTGCCAGCAGTTCGCGACAACTCTATGGCTACACCTTC.